This T cell receptor beta chain was found in a study of blood T cell repertoires in COVID-19. V shed 9 bases, J shed 7 bases, and the junction held 6 bases outside the gene matches. The CDR3 sequence is 13 residues long. The germline V gene has CDR1 LNHDA and CDR2 SQIVND (reference sequence). Generated by immunoSEQ multiplex PCR, the TCRdb table keeps only in-frame clones and is missing some. The sample records around 250,000 clones, roughly 88% being singletons. The origin of this receptor is a man aged 25-45 years who had recovered from COVID-19. The chain is built from TRBV19 and TRBJ1-6; 7 bases are a match to TRBD1. The sequenced material came from peripheral blood. The CDR3 sequence is CASGQEYNSPLHF. The CDR3 DNA reads TGTGCCAGCGGACAGGAGTACAATTCACCCCTCCACTTT.